The subject of this entry is one T cell receptor beta chain. Its antigen is unknown. The sample belongs to a study of T cell responses to AZD1222 COVID-19 vaccine. This CDR3 region has 14 residues. Germline values: CDR1 SNHLY, CDR2 FYNNEI. The ends were cut back, 1 base at V and 2 bases at J, with 6 bases in the middle. Generated by immunoSEQ multiplex PCR, the TCRdb table keeps only in-frame clones and is missing some. The repertoire holds roughly 120,000 clones, with 87% as singletons. General observations from the study: Per reports, nearly half of all spike-specific TCRs target regions that are unmutated in variants.

The chain combines TRBV2 with TRBJ1-3, with no clear D. This sequence was found in an adult in good health. The specimen was peripheral blood, collected on day 0 of AZD1222 vaccination. The CDR3 nucleotides read TGTGCCAGCAGTGAAGTGACCGCTGGAAACACCATATATTTT. It translates to CASSEVTAGNTIYF.